This TCR beta chain was sequenced for a study of technical replicates of blood from several donors. The repertoire was sequenced with immunoSEQ multiplex PCR; TCRdb's copy has only in-frame clones and lacks some. In the table there are some 82,000 clones, roughly 97% of which are singletons. CDR3 size: 18 residues. Germline assignment: CDR1 MGHRA and CDR2 YSYEKL. The junction had 15 bases not matched to a gene; V was cut back by 3 bases and J by 4 bases. The chain recombines TRBV4-1 with TRBJ2-1; 7 nucleotides align to TRBD2. Sequenced sample: T cells isolated from PBMCs. The receptor was derived from a human donor in good health. CDR3 nucleotide sequence: TGCGCCAGCAGCCAGGGCCGTGTTCGCGGGAGATTGTACAATGAGCAGTTCTTC. This gives the protein CASSQGRVRGRLYNEQFF.